The entry that follows covers one TCR beta chain sequence. The antigen is undetermined. The data stem from a study of cytomegalovirus exposure and HLA in healthy donors. Study-wide results and limits: Indistinguishability led to the exclusion of some V segments, TRBV6-2 and TRBV6-3 included.

Germline CDR1 and CDR2: MGHRA and YSYEKL. This CDR3 region has 16 residues. The V and J ends lost 0 bases and 4 bases respectively, with 15 bases between them. Use of 60 Vbeta and 13 Jbeta primers characterized the PCR. TCRdb's table, derived via immunoSEQ multiplex PCR, lists solely in-frame clones and lacks some. The table shows 110,000 to 150,000 clones, with 76% occurring only once. Sequencing used PBMCs. The genes are TRBV4-1 and TRBJ1-1, with TRBD1 as a possible D gene (5 bases). This receptor was identified in a woman aged 35 to 49 in good health and CMV-seronegative. CDR3 loop: CASSQDARGESTEAFF. CDR3 DNA: TGCGCCAGCAGCCAAGATGCTCGGGGGGAGAGCACTGAAGCTTTCTTT.